What follows are 9 T cell receptor beta chains derived from one specimen sequenced in a study of blood T cell repertoires in COVID-19. The data were produced by immunoSEQ multiplex PCR, yet TCRdb's version contains in-frame clones alone and is incomplete. The sample lists over 150,000 clones, around nine tenths seen once, with roughly 1.9% in the top ten. The sequencing input was peripheral blood. These receptors were taken from a man between 45 and 60 years old who had recovered from COVID-19.

The J gene is TRBJ2-7, the V gene TRBV9, with 12 bases aligning to TRBD2. The ends lost 2 bases at V and 5 bases at J; junction bases unmatched: 5. The CDR3 contains 15 residues. The germline V gene has CDR1 SGDLS and CDR2 YYNGEE. CDR3 coding DNA: TGTGCCAGCAGCGTTGCTAGCGGGGGGGCAAACGAGCAGTACTTC. It specifies CASSVASGGANEQYF. Combining the CDR3 with reference TRBV9 and TRBJ2-7 gives the whole variable domain DSGVTQTPKHLITATGQRVTLRCSPRSGDLSVYWYQQSLDQGLQFLIQYYNGEERAKGNILERFSAQQFPDLHSELNLSSLELGDSALYFCASSVASGGANEQYFGPGTRLTVT.

V is TRBV6-5 and J is TRBJ2-2; perhaps TRBD1 as D (6 bases). CDR1 and CDR2 from the germline V gene are MNHEY and SVGAGI. The CDR3 length is 13 residues. V gave up 4 bases and J gave up 6 bases, with 9 bases separating them. The CDR3 bases are TGTGCCAGCAGTTTCACAGGGTCCGGGGAGCTGTTTTTT. As protein: CASSFTGSGELFF.

J is TRBJ2-2 and V is TRBV6-1; D not resolved. The CDR3 covers 14 residues. Germline loops: CDR1 MNHNS, CDR2 SASEGT. Trimming left V 2 bases short and J 1 base short, with 5 bases between. This CDR3 reads CASSEPGNTGELFF. CDR3 DNA sequence: TGTGCCAGCAGTGAACCAGGGAACACCGGGGAGCTGTTTTTT.

The rearrangement links TRBV27 to TRBJ1-1; D uncertain. Germline CDR1 and CDR2: MNHEY and SMNVEV (reference sequence). This CDR3 is built from 13 residues. Trimming left V 5 bases short and J 1 base short, with 8 bases between. The CDR3 nucleotides are TGTGCCAGCAGTCCCCTAGGGAACACTGAAGCTTTCTTT. Amino acids: CASSPLGNTEAFF.

The rearrangement links TRBV5-8 to TRBJ1-4; maybe TRBD1 (5 bases). The CDR3 sequence is 14 residues long. Germline CDR1 and CDR2: SGHTS and YDEGEE. V was cut by 7 bases and J by 7 bases, with 17 bases left in between. CDR3 sequence reads: CASFRGEVTEKLFF. The CDR3 DNA sequence: TGTGCCAGCTTTCGGGGGGAGGTAACTGAAAAACTGTTTTTT.

The rearrangement uses TRBV24-1 and TRBJ2-1; D call uncertain. This CDR3 region has 16 residues. CDR1 and CDR2 (germline): KGHDR, SFDVKD. V lost 4 bases and J 5 bases, leaving 17 bases between the germline ends. The CDR3 DNA sequence: TGTGCCACCAGTGACCCCGACTCTTACCCCCACAATGAGCAGTTCTTC. It specifies CATSDPDSYPHNEQFF.

The V gene is TRBV27, the J gene TRBJ1-2; TRBD1 aligns across 9 bases. The V gene end was trimmed by 6 bases and the J gene end by 4 bases; junction bases not matched to a gene: 9. The CDR3 sequence is 15 residues long. CDR1 is MNHEY, CDR2 SMNVEV, per germline (reference sequence). The CDR3 coding sequence is TGTGCCAGCAGCCGGGGACAGGGAGTAACCTATGGCTACACCTTC. Encoded protein: CASSRGQGVTYGYTF.

This chain uses TRBV2 with TRBJ1-4; 8 bases agree with TRBD1. Germline V gene lookup returns CDR1 SNHLY and CDR2 FYNNEI. With V trimmed by 8 bases and J by 8 bases, 10 bases remained unmatched. The length of the CDR3 is 14 residues. For the CDR3, the DNA is TGTGCCAGCGGTAGACAGGGGTTATCGGAAAAACTGTTTTTT. Translation gives CASGRQGLSEKLFF. Variable domain in full (rest from reference TRBV2 and TRBJ1-4): EPEVTQTPSHQVTQMGQEVILRCVPISNHLYFYWYRQILGQKVEFLVSFYNNEISEKSEIFDDQFSVERPDGSNFTLKIRSTKLEDSAMYFCASGRQGLSEKLFFGSGTQLSVL.

The CDR3 loop is CASSHPNHTGELFF. DNA for the CDR3: TGCGCCAGCAGTCACCCTAATCACACCGGGGAGCTGTTTTTT. The rearrangement joins TRBV23-1 to TRBJ2-2; D remains ambiguous. TRBV23-1 is annotated as an ORF whose role is uncertain. This CDR3 has 14 residues. V gave up 3 bases and J gave up 3 bases, with 8 bases separating them.